This T cell receptor (beta chain) was recorded in a study of blood T cells in healthy people across ages. The table lists this clonotype with many counts. The antigen remains undetermined. A J-beta primer mix and a sample-barcoded 5' primer were used in a second PCR of roughly 6 to 12 cycles. MiXCR was run by TCRdb on the 5' RACE reads, yielding one entry per CDR3 protein. The sample contains just under 900,000 distinct CDR3 sequences, more than 25% of which appear only once. The study's findings and limits: When one million T cells were used, diversity estimates were thought to be underestimates. Researchers said unsorted PBMCs prevented a conclusive naive versus antigen-experienced comparison.

Germline CDR1 and CDR2: SEHNR and FQNEAQ (reference sequence). CDR3 length equals 15 residues. V lost 5 bases, J lost 8 bases, and 5 bases stayed unmatched. Total RNA, at least 6 micrograms per sample, came from PBMCs. Sequences were obtained from blood. The sequence came from a woman older than 75 in good health. V usage is TRBV7-9 and J usage is TRBJ2-1, with 14 bases aligning to TRBD2. This CDR3 is CASSKTSGGADEQFF. Written as DNA, the CDR3 is TGTGCCAGCAGCAAGACTAGCGGGGGGGCCGATGAGCAGTTCTTC.